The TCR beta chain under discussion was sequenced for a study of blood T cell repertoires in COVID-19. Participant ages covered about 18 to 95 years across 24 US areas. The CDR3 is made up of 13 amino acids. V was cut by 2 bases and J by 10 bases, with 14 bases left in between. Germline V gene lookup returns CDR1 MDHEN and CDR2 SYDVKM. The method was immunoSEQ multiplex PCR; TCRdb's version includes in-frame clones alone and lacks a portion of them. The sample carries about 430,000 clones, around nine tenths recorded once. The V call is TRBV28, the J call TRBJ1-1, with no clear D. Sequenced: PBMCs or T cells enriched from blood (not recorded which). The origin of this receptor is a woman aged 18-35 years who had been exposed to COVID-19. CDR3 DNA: TGTGCCAGCAGTTTAGGCACGATCGAGGGAGCTTTCTTT. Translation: CASSLGTIEGAFF.